Many counts were recorded for the clone carrying this T cell receptor beta chain. Its antigen is unidentified. The authors defined stable hyperthyroidism as no ophthalmopathy within 18 months of follow-up. Clinicians diagnosed using symptoms, serum thyroxine, TRAb, thyroid ultrasound and orbital computed tomography. Germline V gene sequence: CDR1 SGDLS, CDR2 YYNGEE. The CDR3 covers 15 residues. Trimming pared 0 bases from V and 2 bases from J, leaving 12 bases between. This record belongs to a study of Graves' ophthalmopathy and Graves' hyperthyroidism. In the study overall: Blood was drawn at initial diagnosis, before any treatment. Findings of the study overall: Also, most clonotypes expanded in the thyroid above 0.001 frequency appeared in blood.

Amplification targeted the TCR beta CDR3 regions, with RNA transcripts as the source material. First-round RT-PCR with HTBI primers preceded a second-round multiplex PCR. Using its own MiXCR run on the multiplex PCR reads, TCRdb lists one record per CDR3 protein. Of 400,000 or so distinct CDR3 sequences in the sample, about a sixth were seen once. The sequencing input was peripheral blood. The clonotype originates from an adult woman with stable Graves' hyperthyroidism. The chain recombines TRBV9 with TRBJ2-7; a weak D match, TRBD2 (5 bases). CDR3 DNA: TGTGCCAGCAGCGTAGAGTGGGAGCAGACCTACGAGCAGTACTTC. Translating gives CASSVEWEQTYEQYF.